This T cell receptor (beta chain) was identified during a study of Graves' ophthalmopathy and Graves' hyperthyroidism. Study observations and caveats: Ophthalmopathy was separated from stable hyperthyroidism by a 13-signature model with 87.88% sensitivity and 81.08% specificity. Blood also contained most of the expanded thyroid clonotypes above 0.001 frequency.

The CDR3 has 15 residues. Trimming removed 2 bases from V and 5 bases from J; junction bases left unmatched: 7. From germline, CDR1 is MNHEY and CDR2 SVGEGT. In regard to this clonotype: Its antigen is not identified.

Hyperthyroidism patients had new diagnoses, durations under 2 months, and ages of 18 to 65. Establishment of the diagnosis relied upon clinical symptoms, serum thyroxine, TRAb, thyroid ultrasound and orbital computed tomography. The authors amplified TCR beta CDR3 regions, and they did so from RNA transcripts for repertoire sequencing. In the first round, RT-PCR was carried out with HTBI primers, and a multiplex PCR formed the second round. TCRdb reprocessed the multiplex PCR reads via MiXCR and lists one record per CDR3 protein. Here the sample spans approximately 1.2 million distinct CDR3 sequences, less than 45% being singletons.

What was sequenced was peripheral blood or thyroid tissue (not recorded which). The receptor was isolated from an adult man with Graves' hyperthyroidism. V is TRBV6-2 or TRBV6-3 and J is TRBJ1-2; 8 bases align to TRBD1. The CDR3 nucleotides read TGTGCCAGCAGTTACGGCATCGGGACAGGATATGGCTACACCTTC. Translated: CASSYGIGTGYGYTF.